These T cell receptor beta chains were read from a single sample in a study of CD8+ T cells in alopecia areata. Profiling relied on immunoSEQ multiplex PCR, and the TCRdb table lists in-frame clones only, not all of them. The sample records tens of thousands of clones, roughly 46% being singletons. Sequenced material: CD8+ T cells sorted from blood, taken around week 37, from a patient treated with tofacitinib. The receptors here all came from a human donor with alopecia areata. Each CDR3 is given without its conserved first and last residue.

>TRBV29-1|TRBJ2-7
SVASGSLYEQY
>TRBV7-9|TRBJ1-1
ASSPPEGVNTEAF
>TRBV30|TRBJ2-2
AWSRGAGELF
>TRBV13|TRBJ2-7
ASSLQTGVDEQY
>TRBV6-4|TRBJ2-1
ASSDYPYNEQF
>TRBV7-9|TRBJ2-1
ASSLAGSEQF
>TRBV6-6|TRBJ1-1
ASSWGQGTEAF
>TRBV7-9|TRBJ2-2
ASSRTGGENTGELF
>TRBV5-1|TRBJ2-7
ASSRSYEQY
>TRBV7-6|TRBJ2-3
ASSRGPVTDTQY
>TRBV28|TRBJ2-3
ASGPGLAGDWDTDTQY
>TRBV27|TRBJ1-2
ASSLNGVSGYT
>TRBV4-1|TRBJ2-7
ASSQGGLGYEQY
>TRBV5-5|TRBJ1-4
ASSFGQNNEKLF
>TRBV7-8|TRBJ2-7
ASSTPTSGSLGEQY
>TRBV19|TRBJ2-7
ASSSWGAALSEQY
>TRBV7-9|TRBJ1-2
ASSFSGADYGYT
>TRBV2|TRBJ1-5
ASRELGQMYSNQPQH